The clone carrying this TCR beta chain turned up a few times. The entry originates in a study of response to subunit inactivated influenza vaccine. TCRdb passed the RT-PCR reads through MiXCR, listing each CDR3 protein once. The sample yields around 710,000 distinct CDR3 sequences, approximately 15% seen once. Germline lookup yields CDR1 SQVTM and CDR2 ANQGSEA. The CDR3 totals 15 residues. With 2 bases removed from V and 3 bases from J, the gap between germline ends came to 16 bases. This sequence originates from a man in his fifties who received an inactivated influenza vaccine. The chain is built from TRBV29-1 and TRBJ2-5, with a tentative D call TRBD1 (5 bases). Sequencing was performed on PBMCs from blood, taken 14 to 15 days before vaccination. The DNA of the CDR3 is TGCAGCGTTGAAAGGGGCCCGGGTCAAGAAGAGACCCAGTACTTC. As protein: CSVERGPGQEETQYF.